This T cell receptor (beta chain) was identified in a study of blood T cell repertoires in COVID-19. Whole-study context: Acute and convalescent COVID-19 samples came from the United States, Italy and Spain.

Germline CDR1 is MNHNS and CDR2 is SASEGT. The CDR3 totals 15 residues. The V end was cut by 2 bases, the J end by 4 bases, with 12 bases between. TCRdb's copy holds only in-frame clones and misses some; the assay was immunoSEQ multiplex PCR. The sample lists hundreds of thousands of clones, around 80% seen once, with roughly 4% in the top ten. The J gene is TRBJ1-5, the V gene TRBV6-1; tentatively, D is TRBD1 (6 bases). Sequenced: peripheral blood. The source is a woman aged 40 to 49 with active or convalescent COVID-19. The DNA for the CDR3 is TGTGCCAGCAGTGAAATAACAGGGACAAATCAGCCCCAGCATTTT. It encodes CASSEITGTNQPQHF.